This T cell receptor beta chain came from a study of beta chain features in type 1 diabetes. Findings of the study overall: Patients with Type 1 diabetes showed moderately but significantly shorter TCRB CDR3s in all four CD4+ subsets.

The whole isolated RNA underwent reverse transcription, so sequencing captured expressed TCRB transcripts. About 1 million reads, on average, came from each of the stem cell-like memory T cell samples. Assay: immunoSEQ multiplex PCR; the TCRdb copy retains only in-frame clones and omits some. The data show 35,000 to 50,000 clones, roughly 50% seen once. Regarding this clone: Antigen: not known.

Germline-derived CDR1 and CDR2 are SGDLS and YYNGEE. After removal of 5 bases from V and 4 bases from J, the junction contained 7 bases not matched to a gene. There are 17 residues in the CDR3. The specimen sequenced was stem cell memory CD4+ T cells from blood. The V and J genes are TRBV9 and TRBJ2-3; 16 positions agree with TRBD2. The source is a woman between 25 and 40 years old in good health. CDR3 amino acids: CASSSGTSGRVSDTQYF. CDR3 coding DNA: TGTGCCAGCAGTTCCGGGACTAGCGGGAGGGTATCAGATACGCAGTATTTT.